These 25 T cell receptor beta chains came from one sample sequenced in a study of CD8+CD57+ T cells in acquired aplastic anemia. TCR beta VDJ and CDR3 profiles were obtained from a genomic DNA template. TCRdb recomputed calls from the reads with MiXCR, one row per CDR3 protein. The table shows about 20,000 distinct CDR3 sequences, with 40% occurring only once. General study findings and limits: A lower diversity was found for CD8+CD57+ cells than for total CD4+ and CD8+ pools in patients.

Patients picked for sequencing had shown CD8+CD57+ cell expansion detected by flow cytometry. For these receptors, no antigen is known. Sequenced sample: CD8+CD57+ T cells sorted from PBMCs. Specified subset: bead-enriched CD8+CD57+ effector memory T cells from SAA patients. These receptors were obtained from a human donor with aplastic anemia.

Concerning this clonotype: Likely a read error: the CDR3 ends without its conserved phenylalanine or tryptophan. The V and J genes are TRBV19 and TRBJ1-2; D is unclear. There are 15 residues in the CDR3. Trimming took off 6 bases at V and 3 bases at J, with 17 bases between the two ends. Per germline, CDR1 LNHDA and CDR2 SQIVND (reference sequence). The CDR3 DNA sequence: TGTGCCAGTAGCCAAGGACGAACATCTTACTATGGCTACACCCTC. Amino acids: CASSQGRTSYYGYTL.

The CDR3 sequence is CATSDSRREKLFF. The CDR3 DNA sequence: TGTGCCACCAGTGATTCTAGAAGGGAAAAACTGTTTTTT. The rearrangement joins TRBV24-1 to TRBJ1-4; D call uncertain. V was pared by 2 bases and J by 8 bases, with 8 bases between. The CDR3 extends over 13 amino acids. In germline, CDR1 is KGHDR, CDR2 SFDVKD.

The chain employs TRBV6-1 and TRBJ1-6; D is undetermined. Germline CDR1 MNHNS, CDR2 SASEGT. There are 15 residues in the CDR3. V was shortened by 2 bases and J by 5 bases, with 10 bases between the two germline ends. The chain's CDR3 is CASSERAADNSPLHF. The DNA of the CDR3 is TGTGCCAGCAGTGAACGGGCGGCCGATAATTCACCCCTCCACTTT.

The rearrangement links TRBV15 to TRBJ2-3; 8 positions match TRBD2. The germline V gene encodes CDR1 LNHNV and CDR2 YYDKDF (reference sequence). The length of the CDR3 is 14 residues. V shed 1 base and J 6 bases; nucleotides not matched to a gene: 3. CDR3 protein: CATSRGRGGDTQYF. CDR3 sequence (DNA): TGTGCCACCAGCAGAGGACGGGGGGGGGATACGCAGTATTTT. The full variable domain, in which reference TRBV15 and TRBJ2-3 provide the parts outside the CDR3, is DAMVIQNPRYQVTQFGKPVTLSCSQTLNHNVMYWYQQKSSQAPKLLFHYYDKDFNNEADTPDNFQSRRPNTSFCFLDIRSPGLGDTAMYLCATSRGRGGDTQYFGPGTRLTVL.

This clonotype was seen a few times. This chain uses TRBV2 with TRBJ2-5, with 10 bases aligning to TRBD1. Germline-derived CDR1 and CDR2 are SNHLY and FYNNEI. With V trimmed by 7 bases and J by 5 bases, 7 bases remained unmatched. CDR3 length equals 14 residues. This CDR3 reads CASMYGQGGETQYF. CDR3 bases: TGTGCCAGCATGTATGGACAGGGGGGGGAGACCCAGTACTTC.

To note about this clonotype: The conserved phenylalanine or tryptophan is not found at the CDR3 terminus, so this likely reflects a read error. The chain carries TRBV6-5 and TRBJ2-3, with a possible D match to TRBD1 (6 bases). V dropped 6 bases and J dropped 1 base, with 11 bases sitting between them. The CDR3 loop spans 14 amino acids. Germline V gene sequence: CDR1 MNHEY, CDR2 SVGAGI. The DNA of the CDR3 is TGTGCCAGCAGCGTCAGGGGAGGCACAGATACGCAGTATTAT. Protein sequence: CASSVRGGTDTQYY.

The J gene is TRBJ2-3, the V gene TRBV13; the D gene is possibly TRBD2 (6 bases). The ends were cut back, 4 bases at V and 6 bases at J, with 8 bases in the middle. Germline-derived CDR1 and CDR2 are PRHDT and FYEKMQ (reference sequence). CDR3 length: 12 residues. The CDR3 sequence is CASSCGRDTQYF. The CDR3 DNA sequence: TGTGCCAGCAGCTGTGGGAGGGATACGCAGTATTTT.

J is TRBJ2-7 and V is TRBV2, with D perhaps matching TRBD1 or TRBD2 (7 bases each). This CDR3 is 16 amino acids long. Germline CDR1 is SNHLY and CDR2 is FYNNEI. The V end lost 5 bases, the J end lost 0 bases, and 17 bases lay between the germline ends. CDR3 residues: CASSTSGGGLSYEQYF. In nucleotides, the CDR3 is TGTGCCAGCAGTACGTCAGGGGGGGGCCTCTCCTACGAGCAGTACTTC. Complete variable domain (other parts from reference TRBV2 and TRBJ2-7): EPEVTQTPSHQVTQMGQEVILRCVPISNHLYFYWYRQILGQKVEFLVSFYNNEISEKSEIFDDQFSVERPDGSNFTLKIRSTKLEDSAMYFCASSTSGGGLSYEQYFGPGTRLTVT.

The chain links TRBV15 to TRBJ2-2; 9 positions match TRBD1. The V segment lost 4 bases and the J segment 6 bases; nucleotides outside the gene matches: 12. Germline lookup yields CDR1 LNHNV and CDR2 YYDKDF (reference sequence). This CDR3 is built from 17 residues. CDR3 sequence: CATSIHRGHGFAGELFF. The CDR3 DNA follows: TGTGCCACCAGCATTCACAGGGGGCATGGGTTCGCCGGGGAGCTGTTTTTT.

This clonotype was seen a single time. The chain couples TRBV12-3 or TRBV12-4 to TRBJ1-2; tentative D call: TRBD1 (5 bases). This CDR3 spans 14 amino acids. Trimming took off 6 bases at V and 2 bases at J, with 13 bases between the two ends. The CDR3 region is CASSPDRSNYGYTF. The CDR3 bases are TGTGCCAGCAGCCCCGACAGAAGCAACTATGGCTACACCTTC.

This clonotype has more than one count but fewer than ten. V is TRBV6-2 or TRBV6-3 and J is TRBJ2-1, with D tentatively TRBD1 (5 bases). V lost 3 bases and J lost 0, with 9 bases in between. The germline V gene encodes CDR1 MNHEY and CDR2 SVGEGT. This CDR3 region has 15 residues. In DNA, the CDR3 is TGTGCCAGCAGTTATGACACAGGCTCCTACAATGAGCAGTTCTTC. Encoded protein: CASSYDTGSYNEQFF.

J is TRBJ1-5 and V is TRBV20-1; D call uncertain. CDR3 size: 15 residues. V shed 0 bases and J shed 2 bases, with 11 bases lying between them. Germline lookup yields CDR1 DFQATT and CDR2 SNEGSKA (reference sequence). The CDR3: CSARDNSLGNQPQHF. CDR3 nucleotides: TGCAGTGCTAGAGATAACTCCCTGGGCAATCAGCCCCAGCATTTT.

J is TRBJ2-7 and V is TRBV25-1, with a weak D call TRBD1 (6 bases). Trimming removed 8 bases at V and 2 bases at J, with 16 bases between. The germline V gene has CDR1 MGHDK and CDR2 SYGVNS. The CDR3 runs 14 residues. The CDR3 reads CASPHLQGPYEQYF. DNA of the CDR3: TGTGCCAGCCCCCACCTACAGGGTCCCTACGAGCAGTACTTC.

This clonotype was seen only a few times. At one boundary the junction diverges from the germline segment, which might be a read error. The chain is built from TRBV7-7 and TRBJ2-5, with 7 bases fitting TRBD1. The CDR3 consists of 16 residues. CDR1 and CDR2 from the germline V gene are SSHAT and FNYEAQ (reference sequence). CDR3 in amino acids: CASSSEPGQYQETQYF. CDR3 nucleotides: TGTGCTAGCAGCTCCGAACCGGGACAGTACCAAGAGACCCAGTACTTC. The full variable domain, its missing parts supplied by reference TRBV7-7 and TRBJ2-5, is GAGVSQSPRYKVTKRGQDVTLRCDPISSHATLYWYQQALGQGPEFLTYFNYEAQPDKSGLPSDRFSAERPEGSISTLTIQRTEQRDSAMYRCASSSEPGQYQETQYFGPGTRLLVL.

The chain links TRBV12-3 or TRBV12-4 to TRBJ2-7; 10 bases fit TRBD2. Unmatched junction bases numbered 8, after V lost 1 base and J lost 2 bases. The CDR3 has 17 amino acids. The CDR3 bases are TGTGCCAGCAGTTTAGGGCTAGCGGGAGCAAAGACCTACGAGCAGTACTTC. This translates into CASSLGLAGAKTYEQYF.

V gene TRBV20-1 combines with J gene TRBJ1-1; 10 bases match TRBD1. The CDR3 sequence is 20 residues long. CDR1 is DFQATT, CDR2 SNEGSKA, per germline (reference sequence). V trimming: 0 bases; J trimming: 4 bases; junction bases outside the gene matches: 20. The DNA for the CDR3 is TGCAGTGCTAGAGATGGGGGGGGGACAGGGGCCGCGGGGGTTATCACTGAAGCTTTCTTT. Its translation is CSARDGGGTGAAGVITEAFF.

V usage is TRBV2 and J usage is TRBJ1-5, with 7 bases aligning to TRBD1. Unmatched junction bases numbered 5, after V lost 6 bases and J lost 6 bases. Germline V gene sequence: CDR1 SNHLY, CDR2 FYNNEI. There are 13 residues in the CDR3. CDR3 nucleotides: TGTGCCAGCAGCCTACGACAGGGTCAGCCCCAGCATTTT. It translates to CASSLRQGQPQHF.

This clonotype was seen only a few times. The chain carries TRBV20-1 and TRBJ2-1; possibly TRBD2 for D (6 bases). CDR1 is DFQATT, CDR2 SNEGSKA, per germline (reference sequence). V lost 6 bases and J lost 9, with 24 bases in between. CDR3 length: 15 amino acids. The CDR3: CSARSARGNGGEQFF. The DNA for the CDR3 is TGCAGTGCCAGATCGGCCCGGGGGAACGGCGGTGAGCAGTTCTTC.

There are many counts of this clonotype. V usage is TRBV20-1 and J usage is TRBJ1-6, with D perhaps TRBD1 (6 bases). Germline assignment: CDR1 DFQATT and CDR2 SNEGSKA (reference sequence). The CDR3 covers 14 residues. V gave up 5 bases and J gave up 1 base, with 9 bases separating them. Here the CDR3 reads CSAQGSSYNSPLHF. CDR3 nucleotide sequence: TGCAGTGCTCAGGGGTCTTCCTATAATTCACCCCTCCACTTT.

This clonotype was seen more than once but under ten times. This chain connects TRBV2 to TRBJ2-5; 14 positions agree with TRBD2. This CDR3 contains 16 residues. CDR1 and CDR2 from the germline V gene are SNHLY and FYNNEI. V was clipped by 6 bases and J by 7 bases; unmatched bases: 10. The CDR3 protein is CASSPGLAGGTGTQYF. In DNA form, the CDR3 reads TGTGCCAGCAGCCCAGGACTAGCGGGGGGTACGGGGACCCAGTACTTC.

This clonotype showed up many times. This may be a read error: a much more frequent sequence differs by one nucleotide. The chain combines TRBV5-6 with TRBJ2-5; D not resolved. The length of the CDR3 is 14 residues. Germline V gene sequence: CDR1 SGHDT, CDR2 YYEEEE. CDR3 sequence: CASSSKRRQETQHF. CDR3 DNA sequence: TGTGCCAGCAGCTCGAAAAGAAGGCAAGAGACCCAGCACTTC.

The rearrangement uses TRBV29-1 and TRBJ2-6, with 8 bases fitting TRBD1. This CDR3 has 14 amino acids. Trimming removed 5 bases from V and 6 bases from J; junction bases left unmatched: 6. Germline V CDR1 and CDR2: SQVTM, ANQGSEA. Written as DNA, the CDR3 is TGCAGCGTTCCCCAGGGGGCGCAGGCCAACGTCCTGACTTTC. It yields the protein CSVPQGAQANVLTF. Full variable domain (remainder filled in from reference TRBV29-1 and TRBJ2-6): SAVISQKPSRDICQRGTSLTIQCQVDSQVTMMFWYRQQPGQSLTLIATANQGSEATYESGFVIDKFPISRPNLTFSTLTVSNMSPEDSSIYLCSVPQGAQANVLTFGAGSRLTVL.

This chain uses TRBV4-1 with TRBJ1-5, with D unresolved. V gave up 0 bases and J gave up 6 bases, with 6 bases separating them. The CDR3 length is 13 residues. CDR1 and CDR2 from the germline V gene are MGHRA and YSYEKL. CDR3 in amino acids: CASSQDWVQPQHF. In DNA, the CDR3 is TGCGCCAGCAGCCAAGATTGGGTTCAGCCCCAGCATTTT.

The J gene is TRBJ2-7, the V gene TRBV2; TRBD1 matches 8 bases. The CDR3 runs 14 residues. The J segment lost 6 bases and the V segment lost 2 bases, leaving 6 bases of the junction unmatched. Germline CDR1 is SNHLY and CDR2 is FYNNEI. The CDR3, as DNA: TGTGCCAGCAGTGAAACACCGACAGGGGTCGAGCAGTACTTC. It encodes CASSETPTGVEQYF.

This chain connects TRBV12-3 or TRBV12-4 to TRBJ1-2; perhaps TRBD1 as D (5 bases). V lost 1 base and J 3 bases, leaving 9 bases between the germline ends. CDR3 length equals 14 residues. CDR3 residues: CASSLDQTDYGYTF. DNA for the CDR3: TGTGCCAGCAGTTTAGACCAGACAGACTATGGCTACACCTTC.